This passage covers 2 T cell receptor beta chains from one sample sequenced in a study of cytomegalovirus exposure and HLA in healthy donors (dated by TCRdb to between 2016 and 2019). The library was produced with the immunoSEQ multiplex PCR assay. The multiplex PCR relied on a mix of 60 forward primers for TCR Vbeta segments and 13 reverse primers for TCR Jbeta segments. TCRdb holds this immuneACCESS table with in-frame rearrangements only. Some clones are missing; in checked studies, unresolved V genes explain under half, and the rest has no known cause. Here the sample has tens of thousands of clones; approximately 56% occur a single time. The ten largest clones take up around 5.5% of the sample. Sequenced sample: PBMCs. Receptor source: a woman aged 25-40 years in good health and CMV-seropositive.

This clone turned up a few times. This chain uses TRBV5-1 with TRBJ1-1; TRBD1 matches 8 bases. Germline CDR1 reads SGHRS; CDR2 reads YFSETQ. The CDR3 consists of 14 residues. V trimming: 3 bases; J trimming: 3 bases; junction bases outside the gene matches: 4. The CDR3 reads CASSWGTGDTEAFF. In DNA form, the CDR3 reads TGCGCCAGCAGCTGGGGGACAGGCGACACTGAAGCTTTCTTT. Drawing the rest from reference TRBV5-1 and TRBJ1-1, the complete variable domain is KAGVTQTPRYLIKTRGQQVTLSCSPISGHRSVSWYQQTPGQGLQFLFEYFSETQRNKGNFPGRFSGRQFSNSRSEMNVSTLELGDSALYLCASSWGTGDTEAFFGQGTRLTVV.

This clone was picked up a small number of times. The chain uses TRBV7-8 and TRBJ1-4; D is unclear. The CDR3 has 16 residues. Germline V gene lookup returns CDR1 SGHVS and CDR2 FQNEAQ. Trimming removed 1 base at V and 8 bases at J, with 17 bases between. The chain's CDR3 is CASSLGPARVLEKLFF. CDR3 DNA sequence: TGTGCCAGCAGCTTAGGGCCCGCCCGGGTATTGGAAAAACTGTTTTTT.